The T cell receptor beta chain described here comes from a study of T cells in Graves' hyperthyroidism and ophthalmopathy. Study in general: Peripheral blood specimens were obtained at initial diagnosis, prior to any treatment. General study findings and limits: Most thyroid clonotypes with frequency above 0.001 were detected in blood.

Germline V lookup: CDR1 ENHRY, CDR2 SYGVKD. V lost 1 base and J 1 base, leaving 7 bases between the germline ends. The CDR3 sequence is 15 residues long. This clonotype appeared a few times. Its matching antigen is unknown. Amplified TCR beta CDR3 regions derived from RNA transcripts. A first-round RT-PCR of the TCR CDR3 used the HTBI primer set. TCRdb re-analysed the multiplex PCR reads in MiXCR, keeping a single row per CDR3 protein. The sample holds a few hundred thousand distinct CDR3 sequences, roughly 14% seen once. The source material was blood. The TCR was taken from a woman in her 30s with Graves' hyperthyroidism. The chain combines TRBV10-3 with TRBJ2-2, with D maybe TRBD1 (6 bases). CDR3 in DNA: TGTGCCATCAGTGAGTTGGACAGGAACACCGGGGAGCTGTTTTTT. Protein: CAISELDRNTGELFF.